Sequencing of this T cell receptor (beta chain) was carried out in a study of spatial heterogeneity in lung cancer. TCRdb independently ran MiXCR on the 5' RACE reads; one entry per CDR3 protein. The sample shows 17,000 or so distinct CDR3 sequences, about 9.1% of them seen only once. Documented time point: blood at routine non-recurrence follow-up after resection. This clonotype was picked up many times. The CDR3 loop spans 17 amino acids. Losses at the gene ends were 1 base for V and 2 bases for J; bases not matched to a gene: 8. CDR1 SGHNT and CDR2 YYREEE come from the germline V gene (reference sequence).

The sample here was PBMCs, taken at follow-up. The rearrangement joins TRBV5-4 to TRBJ2-7; TRBD1 matches at 11 bases. This TCR derives from a female donor with early-stage non-small cell lung cancer. The CDR3 DNA sequence: TGTGCCAGCAGCTTGATCGGACAGGGGGCATTCACCTACGAGCAGTACTTC. This gives the protein CASSLIGQGAFTYEQYF.